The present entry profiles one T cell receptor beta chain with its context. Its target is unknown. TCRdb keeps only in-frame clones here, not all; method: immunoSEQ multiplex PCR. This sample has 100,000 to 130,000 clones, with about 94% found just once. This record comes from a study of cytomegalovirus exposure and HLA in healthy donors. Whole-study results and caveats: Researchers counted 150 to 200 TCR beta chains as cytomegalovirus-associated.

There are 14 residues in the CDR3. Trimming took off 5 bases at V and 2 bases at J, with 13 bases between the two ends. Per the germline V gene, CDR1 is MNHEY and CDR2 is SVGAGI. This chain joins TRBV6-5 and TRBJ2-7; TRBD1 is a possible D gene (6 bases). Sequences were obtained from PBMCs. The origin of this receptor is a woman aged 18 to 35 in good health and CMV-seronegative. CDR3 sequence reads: CASSRTGSPYEQYF. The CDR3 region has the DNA TGTGCCAGCAGTCGAACAGGGTCCCCCTACGAGCAGTACTTC.